These 10 T cell receptor beta chains were sequenced from one sample in a study of T cell responses to AZD1222 COVID-19 vaccine. Here immunoSEQ multiplex PCR was the method, and the copy in TCRdb shows in-frame clones only, minus some. The sample lists 50,000 to 55,000 clones; around 85% were seen once. The sample was peripheral blood, taken on day 0 of AZD1222 vaccination. All receptors come from an adult in good health.

The rearrangement uses TRBV3-1 (or the pseudogene TRBV3-2) and TRBJ2-3, with TRBD2 matching over 10 bases. Trimming took 0 bases from V and 6 from J; bases not matched to a gene: 9. In germline, CDR1 is LGHDT, CDR2 YNNKEL (reference sequence). The CDR3 consists of 17 residues. CDR3 loop: CASSQDGLAGASDTQYF. Here the CDR3 DNA reads TGTGCCAGCAGCCAAGATGGTCTAGCGGGAGCCTCTGATACGCAGTATTTT.

The chain combines TRBV5-1 with TRBJ2-1; D not certain. V lost 1 base and J 0 bases, leaving 5 bases between the germline ends. Germline assignment: CDR1 SGHRS and CDR2 YFSETQ. CDR3 length equals 14 residues. CDR3 sequence: CASSLLGSYNEQFF. The CDR3 bases are TGCGCCAGCAGCTTGCTAGGCTCCTACAATGAGCAGTTCTTC. Based on the CDR3 plus reference TRBV5-1 and TRBJ2-1, the full variable domain is KAGVTQTPRYLIKTRGQQVTLSCSPISGHRSVSWYQQTPGQGLQFLFEYFSETQRNKGNFPGRFSGRQFSNSRSEMNVSTLELGDSALYLCASSLLGSYNEQFFGPGTRLTVL.

This chain uses TRBV4-1 with TRBJ2-7, with 7 bases that match TRBD2. The CDR3 is 14 residues long. Per germline, CDR1 MGHRA and CDR2 YSYEKL. V dropped 3 bases and J dropped 3; count of bases not matched to a gene: 5. CDR3 region: CASSHVGRVYEQYF. The CDR3 nucleotides read TGCGCCAGCAGCCACGTAGGGAGGGTCTACGAGCAGTACTTC.

J is TRBJ1-1 and V is TRBV21-1. TRBV21-1 represents a pseudogene. The CDR3 loop spans 13 amino acids. The DNA of the CDR3 is TGTGCCAGCAGCAAGGTGGGGGGCCCTGAAGCTTTCTTT. It translates to CASSKVGGPEAFF.

V gene TRBV4-3 combines with J gene TRBJ1-5; no clear D gene. The germline V gene has CDR1 LGHNA and CDR2 YSLEER. Trimming pared 1 base from V and 4 bases from J, leaving 5 bases between. This CDR3 comprises 13 residues. CDR3 loop: CASSQAGNQPQHF. In DNA, the CDR3 is TGCGCCAGCAGCCAAGCCGGGAATCAGCCCCAGCATTTT.

The chain carries TRBV5-1 and TRBJ1-6, with 7 bases matching TRBD1. Germline lookup yields CDR1 SGHRS and CDR2 YFSETQ. The CDR3 loop spans 14 amino acids. V lost 8 bases, J lost 7 bases, and 9 bases stayed unmatched. The CDR3 sequence: CASRATGMNSPLHF. In nucleotides, the CDR3 is TGCGCCAGTAGAGCGACAGGGATGAATTCACCCCTCCACTTT.

This clone has just one count. This chain uses TRBV27 with TRBJ1-2, with 10 bases that match TRBD1. The CDR3 is 16 residues long. V shed 0 bases and J 4 bases; nucleotides not matched to a gene: 5. Germline CDR1 and CDR2: MNHEY and SMNVEV (reference sequence). The chain's CDR3 is CASSLSPGQGIYGYTF. CDR3 coding DNA: TGTGCCAGCAGTTTATCGCCGGGACAGGGGATCTATGGCTACACCTTC.

V usage is TRBV24-1 and J usage is TRBJ2-7; D perhaps matches TRBD2 (5 bases). The V end lost 5 bases, the J end lost 2 bases, and 12 bases lay between the germline ends. The CDR3 covers 14 residues. Germline V gene lookup returns CDR1 KGHDR and CDR2 SFDVKD. The CDR3 protein is CATSAGSPPYEQYF. The CDR3 DNA is TGTGCCACCAGTGCTGGGAGCCCGCCCTACGAGCAGTACTTC.

The chain links TRBV5-1 to TRBJ1-1, with D perhaps TRBD1 (5 bases). Germline lookup yields CDR1 SGHRS and CDR2 YFSETQ. The CDR3 consists of 14 residues. V lost 0 bases, J lost 5 bases, and 11 bases lay in between. The CDR3 loop is CASSLGQGGTEAFF. CDR3 coding DNA: TGCGCCAGCAGCTTGGGCCAGGGTGGGACTGAAGCTTTCTTT.

The chain joins TRBV7-2 to TRBJ1-3, with 7 bases identical to TRBD1. The CDR3 consists of 18 residues. Germline V lookup: CDR1 SGHTA, CDR2 FQGNSA. With 5 bases clipped from V and 0 bases from J, the junction kept 13 bases outside the gene matches. The CDR3 sequence: CASSHKDRLFDSGNTIYF. In DNA, the CDR3 is TGTGCCAGCAGCCACAAGGACAGGTTATTTGACTCTGGAAACACCATATATTTT.